A selection of T cell receptor beta chains follows, all from one sample in a study of blood T cell repertoires in COVID-19. The assay was immunoSEQ multiplex PCR, and TCRdb's table has in-frame clones only and misses some. Here the sample spans roughly 220,000 clones, around nine tenths being singletons. Sequences were obtained from peripheral blood. These TCRs come from a man aged 60 to 69 with acute or convalescent COVID-19. CDR3s include the opening cysteine and the closing phenylalanine or tryptophan. D genes are given only for firm matches. Part of the rows lack a size; the others show once, few, many or a class for expanded clones.

TRBV6-5,TRBD1,TRBJ2-7,-,TGTGCCAGCAGTAGGACAGGGGCCCACGAGCAGTACTTC,CASSRTGAHEQYF
TRBV7-2,-,TRBJ1-1,-,TGTGCCAGCAGCTCCCACCGGGGGATGAACACTGAAGCTTTCTTT,CASSSHRGMNTEAFF
TRBV7-3,TRBD2,TRBJ2-2,-,TGTGCCAGCAGCCCCTTACCCCCGACTAGCGGGGGATTTCGAGGGGAGCTGTTTTTT,CASSPLPPTSGGFRGELFF
TRBV11-3,TRBD1,TRBJ2-7,-,TGTGCCAGCAGTCGGGGACAGGGGGCCTCCTACGAGCAGTACTTC,CASSRGQGASYEQYF
TRBV11-2,-,TRBJ1-6,-,TGTGCCAGCAGGTCGGAGGACGTAAATTCACCCCTCCACTTT,CASRSEDVNSPLHF
TRBV6-2/TRBV6-3,TRBD1,TRBJ1-4,-,TGTGCCAGCAGTTCCACTGGGACAGGGACGGAAAAACTGTTTTTT,CASSSTGTGTEKLFF
TRBV5-6,-,TRBJ1-2,-,TGTGCCAGCAGCTTCCAGGGGCACTATGGCTACACCTTC,CASSFQGHYGYTF
TRBV18,-,TRBJ1-2,-,TGTGCCAGCTCACCACCCCCCAGGGATAATGGCTACACCTTC,CASSPPPRDNGYTF
TRBV29-1,TRBD1,TRBJ2-1,-,TGCAGCGCTTATGGGACAGGGCCCTACAATGAGCAGTTCTTC,CSAYGTGPYNEQFF
TRBV6-5,TRBD1,TRBJ1-2,-,TGTGCCAGCAACAGACAGGGGGCGATGGGCTACACCTTC,CASNRQGAMGYTF
TRBV5-1,-,TRBJ1-5,-,TGCGCCAGCAGCTTGGACAGCCCCAATCAGCCCCAGCATTTT,CASSLDSPNQPQHF
TRBV5-8,-,TRBJ2-7,-,TGTGCCAGCAGCACAGGCCCCTACGAGCAGTACTTC,CASSTGPYEQYF
TRBV29-1,-,TRBJ1-1,-,TGCAGCGGAAACATGAACACTGAAGCTTTCTTT,CSGNMNTEAFF
TRBV7-2,TRBD1,TRBJ1-1,-,TGTGCCAGCAGCTCCCCAGGGGGGCGAACTGAAGCTTTCTTT,CASSSPGGRTEAFF
TRBV28,TRBD1,TRBJ2-7,-,TGTGCCAGCAGTTTCCTGGACAGGGACCACGAGCAGTACTTC,CASSFLDRDHEQYF
TRBV6-5,-,TRBJ2-5,-,TGTGCCAGCAGGCCACCGGGAAGCTACCAAGAGACCCAGTACTTC,CASRPPGSYQETQYF
TRBV29-1,TRBD1,TRBJ1-2,-,TGCAGCGTTGAGGGGACGTCACAGGGGGTCTATGGCTACACCTTC,CSVEGTSQGVYGYTF
TRBV9,-,TRBJ2-2,-,TGTGCCAGCAGCGTAGTATCGCAGGCCGGGGAGCTGTTTTTT,CASSVVSQAGELFF
TRBV5-1,TRBD2,TRBJ2-7,-,TGCGCCAGCAGCATAGCGGGGGGAGACGAGCAGTACTTC,CASSIAGGDEQYF
TRBV18,-,TRBJ1-1,once,TGTGCCAGCTCACCTGCAGGACAGAGTAACACTGAAGCTTTCTTT,CASSPAGQSNTEAFF
TRBV15,-,TRBJ2-7,-,TGTGCCACCAGCAGTCCAGGGCTTAGCTCCTACGAGCAGTACTTC,CATSSPGLSSYEQYF
TRBV4-2,-,TRBJ2-3,-,TGTGCCAGCAGCCTCCAAATAGGGGGAAGCACAGATACGCAGTATTTT,CASSLQIGGSTDTQYF
TRBV6-4,-,TRBJ1-2,-,TGTGCCAGCAGTGACCACGACAGCCGGGGCTACACCTTC,CASSDHDSRGYTF
TRBV18,TRBD1,TRBJ2-7,-,TGTGCCAGCTCACCAGTGCCGACAGGGCGAAACTACGAGCAGTACTTC,CASSPVPTGRNYEQYF
TRBV3-1/TRBV3-2,-,TRBJ1-4,-,TGTGCCAGCAGCCAAGGCCCCTGGGGCGCAACTAATGAAAAACTGTTTTTT,CASSQGPWGATNEKLFF
TRBV28,-,TRBJ2-1,-,TGTGCCAGCATATTACAGGGCTCCTACAATGAGCAGTTCTTC,CASILQGSYNEQFF
TRBV15,TRBD1,TRBJ2-3,once,TGTGCCACCTCTAGGGACAGGGCGGCAGATACGCAGTATTTT,CATSRDRAADTQYF
TRBV5-1,-,TRBJ2-1,-,TGCGCCAGCAGCGTAACAGGACCGGGTGAGCAGTTCTTC,CASSVTGPGEQFF
TRBV7-8,-,TRBJ1-3,-,TGTGCCAGCACCCCAAGAAATATACCCGGGGGAAACACCATATATTTT,CASTPRNIPGGNTIYF
TRBV24-1,-,TRBJ2-7,-,TGTGCCACCAGTGTGCCCCAGGGTAGAAACGAGCAGTACTTC,CATSVPQGRNEQYF
TRBV4-3,-,TRBJ1-4,-,TGCGCCAGCAGCCAAGGGCACGTTAATGAAAAACTGTTTTTT,CASSQGHVNEKLFF
TRBV28,-,TRBJ1-2,-,TGTGCCAGCAGTTTATTGATACAGTACTATGGCTACACCTTC,CASSLLIQYYGYTF
TRBV11-2,TRBD1,TRBJ2-2,-,TGTGCCAGCAGCTCCCGGGACAGTAACACCGGGGAGCTGTTTTTT,CASSSRDSNTGELFF
TRBV6-4,-,TRBJ2-2,few,TGTGCCAGCAGCCTCCTGGGGGGCACCGGGGAGCTGTTTTTT,CASSLLGGTGELFF
TRBV5-4,TRBD1,TRBJ1-1,-,TGTGCCAGCAGCTTGAGACAGGGGAGCGAGACTGAAGCTTTCTTT,CASSLRQGSETEAFF
TRBV25-1,-,TRBJ2-7,-,TGTGCCAGCAGTCTCCCCTCCTCCTACGAGCAGTACTTC,CASSLPSSYEQYF
TRBV7-2,-,TRBJ1-6,-,TGTGCCAGCAGCCCAACAGAGGGGGTTAGGAATTCACCCCTCCACTTT,CASSPTEGVRNSPLHF
TRBV7-6,TRBD1,TRBJ2-5,once,TGTGCCAGCAGCTTGATGACAGGGGCGCAAGAAGAGACCCAGTACTTC,CASSLMTGAQEETQYF
TRBV28,TRBD1,TRBJ2-7,few,TGTGCCAGCAGCCAGATAGGACAGGCCGCGCACGAGCAGTACTTC,CASSQIGQAAHEQYF
TRBV29-1,-,TRBJ1-1,few,TGCAGCGTTCTTTTCCGGACAGAGAACACTGAAGCTTTCTTT,CSVLFRTENTEAFF
TRBV3-1/TRBV3-2,TRBD1,TRBJ1-6,-,TGTGCCAGCAGCCCCCGGACAGGGGCAGTTTCACCCCTCCACTTT,CASSPRTGAVSPLHF
TRBV28,TRBD1,TRBJ1-5,few,TGTGCCAGCAGTGCCCACACAGGGGGCGGCGGGGGGTCCCAGCATTTT,CASSAHTGGGGGSQHF
TRBV6-2/TRBV6-3,TRBD1,TRBJ2-2,-,TGTGCCAGCATCCCCAAGGGACAGGGGACCGGGGAGCTGTTTTTT,CASIPKGQGTGELFF